Sequencing of this T cell receptor beta chain was carried out in a study of cytomegalovirus exposure and HLA in healthy donors. Across the study: About 85 million unique TCRs from HLA-typed donors were held in an early release of data. Whole-study findings and limits: For TCR beta chains, V- and J-gene trimming was later linked to a missense DCLRE1C variant. The classifier, whose performance was assessed in both the original and validation cohorts, reportedly diagnosed cytomegalovirus status with high specificity and sensitivity.

Germline CDR1 is LNHNV and CDR2 is YYDKDF (reference sequence). The CDR3 covers 16 residues. V lost 5 bases and J lost 5; bases outside the gene matches: 13. As for this clone: Its antigen is as yet unknown.

The PCR made use of 60 Vbeta and 13 Jbeta primers. The protocol was immunoSEQ multiplex PCR, while the TCRdb copy is restricted to in-frame clones and leaves out a portion. The sample lists about 200,000 clones; roughly 84% were seen once. The sample was PBMCs. This receptor was identified in a middle-aged man in good health and CMV-seronegative. This chain joins TRBV15 and TRBJ2-5; TRBD2 matches 8 bases. CDR3: CATSAGDGRAPETQYF. For the CDR3, the DNA is TGTGCCACCAGCGCCGGGGACGGGAGGGCCCCCGAGACCCAGTACTTC.